These T cell receptor beta chains were read from a single sample in a study of cytomegalovirus exposure and HLA in healthy donors. TCRdb's table, derived via immunoSEQ multiplex PCR, lists solely in-frame clones and lacks some. The sample records approximately 150,000 clones, 70% to 80% being singletons. The specimen was PBMCs. The receptors shown here come from a woman between 18 and 29 years old in good health and CMV-seropositive. CDR3s include the opening cysteine and the closing phenylalanine or tryptophan. A D gene is named only where the DNA matches it firmly. Clone size is not always given. Where it is, it says once, few, many or a class for expanded clones.

>TRBV19|TRBJ1-2|TRBD1|-
CASSSSRQGFHYGYTF
TGTGCCAGTAGTTCCTCAAGACAGGGTTTTCACTATGGCTACACCTTC
>TRBV4-3|TRBJ2-1|-|few
CASSSPHGVGSYNEQFF
TGCGCCAGCAGCTCACCCCATGGAGTGGGCTCCTACAATGAGCAGTTCTTC
>TRBV6-1|TRBJ1-2|-|-
CASTQFSRARGGYTF
TGTGCCAGCACTCAATTCTCCCGGGCAAGAGGGGGCTACACCTTC
>TRBV6-5|TRBJ2-2|TRBD1|-
CATRPGQLTGELFF
TGTGCCACCCGACCGGGACAGCTCACCGGGGAGCTGTTTTTT
>TRBV20-1|TRBJ2-7|-|-
CSASRYEQYF
TGCAGTGCTAGCCGCTACGAGCAGTACTTC
>TRBV6-5|TRBJ2-1|-|-
CASSYEAGWTNNEQFF
TGTGCCAGCAGTTACGAGGCAGGGTGGACAAACAATGAGCAGTTCTTC
>TRBV7-2|TRBJ1-5|TRBD1|-
CASKVGQSNQPQHF
TGTGCCAGCAAGGTGGGACAGTCCAATCAGCCCCAGCATTTT
>TRBV14|TRBJ1-1|TRBD1|-
CASSKATGAGTEAFF
TGTGCCAGCAGCAAGGCTACAGGGGCGGGAACTGAAGCTTTCTTT
>TRBV12-5|TRBJ2-3|TRBD2|-
CASGLHRGGRTDTQYF
TGTGCTAGTGGTTTGCATCGCGGGGGACGCACAGATACGCAGTATTTT
>TRBV7-6|TRBJ2-1|TRBD2|-
CASSPGSGGSSYNEQFF
TGTGCCAGCAGCCCCGGAAGCGGGGGTAGCTCCTACAATGAGCAGTTCTTC
>TRBV28|TRBJ1-5|TRBD1|once
CASSPGTASNQPQHF
TGTGCCAGCAGCCCCGGGACAGCGAGCAATCAGCCCCAGCATTTT
>TRBV16|TRBJ1-1|-|-
CASSQAVNTEAFF
TGTGCCAGCAGCCAAGCGGTGAACACTGAAGCTTTCTTT
>TRBV6-5|TRBJ1-2|TRBD1|once
CASTTARGRGYGYTF
TGTGCCAGCACCACGGCGAGGGGGCGCGGCTATGGCTACACCTTC
>TRBV6-1|TRBJ1-1|-|-
CASSEVFNTEAFF
TGTGCCAGCAGTGAAGTATTCAACACTGAAGCTTTCTTT
>TRBV9|TRBJ2-2|-|-
CASSPQGSTGELFF
TGTGCCAGCAGCCCCCAGGGGTCCACCGGGGAGCTGTTTTTT
>TRBV5-8|TRBJ2-2|TRBD2|-
CATPRPLAGYDTGELFF
TGTGCCACCCCGCGGCCTCTAGCGGGGTACGACACCGGGGAGCTGTTTTTT
>TRBV10-2|TRBJ2-2|TRBD2|-
CASSDAGGVTGELFF
TGCGCCAGCAGTGATGCGGGGGGGGTTACCGGGGAGCTGTTTTTT
>TRBV30|TRBJ2-4|-|-
CAWTQGGDIQYF
TGTGCCTGGACCCAGGGGGGAGACATTCAGTACTTC
>TRBV19|TRBJ2-7|TRBD2|-
CASQIVAGSSYEQYF
TGTGCCAGTCAGATTGTAGCGGGGAGCTCCTACGAGCAGTACTTC
>TRBV10-1|TRBJ1-6|-|-
CASSESYGGFNSPLHF
TGCGCCAGCAGTGAGTCGTACGGGGGATTTAATTCACCCCTCCACTTT
>TRBV6-5|TRBJ2-7|-|-
CASSYSNRDYEQYF
TGTGCCAGCAGTTACTCGAACAGGGACTACGAGCAGTACTTC
>TRBV5-1|TRBJ2-1|TRBD2|-
CASSSGLAGEQFF
TGCGCCAGCAGTTCTGGACTAGCGGGAGAGCAGTTCTTC
>TRBV27|TRBJ2-5|-|-
CASSLAGVEETQYF
TGTGCCAGCAGTTTAGCCGGGGTTGAAGAGACCCAGTACTTC
>TRBV30|TRBJ2-1|-|-
CAWSRLGAGNEQFF
TGTGCCTGGAGCCGACTAGGGGCTGGCAATGAGCAGTTCTTC
>TRBV18|TRBJ1-1|-|-
CASSPPKEVGGEVNTEAFF
TGTGCCAGCTCACCACCGAAGGAGGTTGGGGGGGAGGTGAACACTGAAGCTTTCTTT
>TRBV5-1|TRBJ2-7|-|-
CASSPGRVGQGLREQYF
TGCGCCAGCAGCCCCGGGCGAGTCGGGCAGGGGCTAAGGGAGCAGTACTTC
>TRBV5-1|TRBJ1-1|-|-
CASRAGLVVRNTEAFF
TGCGCCAGCAGGGCAGGGTTGGTCGTTCGGAACACTGAAGCTTTCTTT
>TRBV7-2|TRBJ2-7|TRBD2|-
CASSTTSGGYEQYF
TGTGCCAGCAGCACTACTAGCGGGGGGTACGAGCAGTACTTC
>TRBV15|TRBJ2-7|TRBD2|-
CATSNGGVSYEQYF
TGTGCCACCAGCAACGGGGGGGTCTCCTACGAGCAGTACTTC
>TRBV1|TRBJ2-3|-|-
CTSSQETSGGPEYF
TGCACCAGCAGCCAAGAAACTAGCGGGGGTCCGGAGTATTTT
>TRBV19|TRBJ2-1|-|once
CASSFFGDSYNEQFF
TGTGCCAGTTCCTTTTTCGGGGACTCCTACAATGAGCAGTTCTTC
>TRBV11-2|TRBJ1-1|TRBD1|-
CASSYGLRTGSFAEAFF
TGTGCCAGCAGCTACGGCCTGCGGACAGGGAGTTTTGCTGAAGCTTTCTTT
>TRBV6-4|TRBJ2-3|-|-
CASSDGGTTDTQYF
TGTGCCAGCAGTGACGGGGGGACCACAGATACGCAGTATTTT
>TRBV2|TRBJ1-5|-|-
CASTLGGGASQPQHF
TGTGCCAGCACTCTCGGAGGGGGGGCGAGTCAGCCCCAGCATTTT
>TRBV10-3|TRBJ2-3|TRBD2|-
CAISELAGGVTDTQYF
TGTGCCATCAGTGAGCTAGCGGGGGGTGTCACAGATACGCAGTATTTT
>TRBV11-2|TRBJ1-1|-|-
CASSPLAIQETNTEAFF
TGTGCCAGCAGCCCACTAGCGATACAGGAAACAAACACTGAAGCTTTCTTT
>TRBV7-6|TRBJ2-2|TRBD2|few
CASSPGLAILTGELFF
TGTGCCAGCAGCCCAGGACTAGCTATCTTGACCGGGGAGCTGTTTTTT
>TRBV5-4|TRBJ1-1|-|-
CASTELSGSPEAFF
TGTGCCAGCACCGAGTTATCAGGGTCGCCTGAAGCTTTCTTT
>TRBV5-1|TRBJ2-1|TRBD2|few
CASSPGTSGGNEQFF
TGCGCCAGCAGCCCGGGGACTAGCGGGGGGAATGAGCAGTTCTTC
>TRBV7-2|TRBJ2-1|-|-
CASSFGFGLSPQRGNEQFF
TGTGCCAGCAGCTTCGGGTTCGGACTGAGTCCCCAACGGGGCAATGAGCAGTTCTTC
>TRBV19|TRBJ2-7|TRBD2|-
CASSALAGVNYEQYF
TGTGCCAGTAGTGCACTAGCGGGGGTGAACTACGAGCAGTACTTC